The source of this T cell receptor beta chain is a study of shared clonotypes between healthy human individuals. General observations from the study: The naive CD4 repertoires of a handful of donors were compared, and approximately 4.5% of clonotypes were shared.

With regard to this clone: Antigen: not known.

TCRdb's copy holds only in-frame clones and misses some; the assay was immunoSEQ multiplex PCR. The sample records about 1.5 million clones, 95% to 99% being singletons. Germline loops: CDR1 SGHRS, CDR2 YFSETQ. V lost 4 bases to trimming and J lost 4 bases; unmatched junction nucleotides: 8. CDR3 length: 14 amino acids. The rearrangement links TRBV5-1 to TRBJ2-7; 7 positions agree with TRBD1. Source material: naive CD4+ T cells sorted from blood. As for subset: CD45RA+ positively selected. This clonotype was obtained from a man aged 30 to 45 in good health. The CDR3 nucleotides are TGCGCCAGCAGCGGACCCGGGACAGTTTACGAGCAGTACTTC. It specifies CASSGPGTVYEQYF.